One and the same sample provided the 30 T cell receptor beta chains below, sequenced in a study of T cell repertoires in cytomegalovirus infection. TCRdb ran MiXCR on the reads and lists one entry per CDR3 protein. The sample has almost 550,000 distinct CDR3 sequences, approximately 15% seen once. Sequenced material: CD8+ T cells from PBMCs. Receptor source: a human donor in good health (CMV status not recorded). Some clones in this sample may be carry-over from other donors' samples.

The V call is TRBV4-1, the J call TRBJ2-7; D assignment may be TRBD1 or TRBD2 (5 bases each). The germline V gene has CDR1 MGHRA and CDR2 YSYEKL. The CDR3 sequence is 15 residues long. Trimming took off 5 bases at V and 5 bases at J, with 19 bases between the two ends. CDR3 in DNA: TGCGCCAGCAGCGCGACTGCGCGGGCCAGGGACGAGCAGTACTTC. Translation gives CASSATARARDEQYF.

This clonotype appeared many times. CDR3 nucleotides: TGTGCCAGCAGCCAAGATCGGCGTCTAGCGGGACCTGGGGATGGCCCCCCAAACTACAATGAGCAGTTCTTC. This gives the protein CASSQDRRLAGPGDGPPNYNEQFF. This rearrangement joins TRBV4-2 to TRBJ2-1, with 9 bases lining up with TRBD2. This CDR3 region has 24 residues. With 0 bases clipped from V and 3 bases from J, the junction kept 27 bases outside the gene matches. Germline loops: CDR1 LGHNA, CDR2 YNFKEQ.

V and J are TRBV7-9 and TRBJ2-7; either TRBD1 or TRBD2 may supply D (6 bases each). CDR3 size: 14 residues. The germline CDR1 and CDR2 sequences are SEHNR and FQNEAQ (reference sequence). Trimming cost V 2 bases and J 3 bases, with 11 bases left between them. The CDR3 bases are TGTGCCAGCAGCTTAAAGGGGGGTATCTACGAGCAGTACTTC. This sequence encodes CASSLKGGIYEQYF.

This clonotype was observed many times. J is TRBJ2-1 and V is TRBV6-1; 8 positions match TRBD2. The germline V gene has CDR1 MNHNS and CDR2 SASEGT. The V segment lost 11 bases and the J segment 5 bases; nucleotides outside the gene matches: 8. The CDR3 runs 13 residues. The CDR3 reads CASEELADNEQFF. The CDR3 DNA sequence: TGTGCCTCCGAGGAACTAGCGGACAATGAGCAGTTCTTC.

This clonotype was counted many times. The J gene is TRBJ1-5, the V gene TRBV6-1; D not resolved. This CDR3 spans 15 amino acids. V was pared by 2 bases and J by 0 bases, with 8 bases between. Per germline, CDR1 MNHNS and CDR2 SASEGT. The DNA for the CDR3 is TGTGCCAGCAGTGAACTCCTGAATAGCAATCAGCCCCAGCATTTT. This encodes CASSELLNSNQPQHF.

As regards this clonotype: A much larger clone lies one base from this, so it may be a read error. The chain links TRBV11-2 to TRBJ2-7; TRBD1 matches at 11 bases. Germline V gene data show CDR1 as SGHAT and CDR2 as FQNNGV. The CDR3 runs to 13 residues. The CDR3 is CVSSRDRGREQYF. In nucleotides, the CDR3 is TGTGTCAGCAGCCGGGACAGGGGGAGGGAGCAGTACTTC.

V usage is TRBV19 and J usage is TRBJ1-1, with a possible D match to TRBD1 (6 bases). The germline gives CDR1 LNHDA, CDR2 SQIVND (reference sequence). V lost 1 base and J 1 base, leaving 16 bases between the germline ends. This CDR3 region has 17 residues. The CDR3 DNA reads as TGTGCCAGTAGTATAGTTCTCCCCTCGGGACAGAACACTGAAGCTTTCTTT. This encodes CASSIVLPSGQNTEAFF.

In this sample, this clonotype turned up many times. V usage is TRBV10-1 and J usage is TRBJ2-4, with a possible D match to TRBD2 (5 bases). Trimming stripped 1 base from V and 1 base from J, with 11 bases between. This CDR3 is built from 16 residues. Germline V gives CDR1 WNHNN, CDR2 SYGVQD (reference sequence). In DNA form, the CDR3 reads TGCGCCAGCAGTGAGTGGAGGAAAGGGGCCAAAAACATTCAGTACTTC. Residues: CASSEWRKGAKNIQYF.

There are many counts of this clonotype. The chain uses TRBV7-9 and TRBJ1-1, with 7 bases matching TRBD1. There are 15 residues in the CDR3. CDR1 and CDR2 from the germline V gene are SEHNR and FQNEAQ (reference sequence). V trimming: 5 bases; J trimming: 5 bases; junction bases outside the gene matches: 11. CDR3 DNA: TGTGCCAGCAGCCTATTAGGACAGGAAAGAACTGAAGCTTTCTTT. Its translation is CASSLLGQERTEAFF. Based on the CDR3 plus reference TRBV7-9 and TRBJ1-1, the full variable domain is DTGVSQNPRHKITKRGQNVTFRCDPISEHNRLYWYRQTLGQGPEFLTYFQNEAQLEKSRLLSDRFSAERPKGSFSTLEIQRTEQGDSAMYLCASSLLGQERTEAFFGQGTRLTVV.

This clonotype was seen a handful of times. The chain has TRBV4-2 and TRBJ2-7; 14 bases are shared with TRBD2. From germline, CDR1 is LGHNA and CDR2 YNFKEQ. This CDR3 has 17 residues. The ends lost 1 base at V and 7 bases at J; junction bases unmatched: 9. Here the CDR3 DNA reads TGTGCCAGCAGCCAAGGGTTTTATGGACTAGCGGGGGGTGAGCAGTACTTC. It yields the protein CASSQGFYGLAGGEQYF.

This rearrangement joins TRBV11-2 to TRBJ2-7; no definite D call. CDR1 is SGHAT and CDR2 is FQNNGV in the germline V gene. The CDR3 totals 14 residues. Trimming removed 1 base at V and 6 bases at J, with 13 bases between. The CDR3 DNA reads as TGTGCCAGCAGCTTAGGTCTGGGTGGGCTCGAGCAGTACTTC. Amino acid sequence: CASSLGLGGLEQYF. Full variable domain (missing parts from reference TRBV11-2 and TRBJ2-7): EAGVAQSPRYKIIEKRQSVAFWCNPISGHATLYWYQQILGQGPKLLIQFQNNGVVDDSQLPKDRFSAERLKGVDSTLKIQPAKLEDSAVYLCASSLGLGGLEQYFGPGTRLTVT.

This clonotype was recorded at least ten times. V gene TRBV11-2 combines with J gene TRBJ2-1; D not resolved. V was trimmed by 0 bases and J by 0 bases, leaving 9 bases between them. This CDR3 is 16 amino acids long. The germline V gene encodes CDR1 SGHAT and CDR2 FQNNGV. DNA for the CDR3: TGTGCCAGCAGCTTAGAGGGCCCGAGCTCCTACAATGAGCAGTTCTTC. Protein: CASSLEGPSSYNEQFF.

CDR3 DNA: TGTGCCAGCAGCGTAGCTGATAGTAACGGCTACACCTTC. Protein: CASSVADSNGYTF. V is TRBV9 and J is TRBJ1-2; no firm D call. Deletions cut 0 bases from V and 8 bases from J, with 11 bases between. CDR1 and CDR2 from the germline V gene are SGDLS and YYNGEE. The CDR3 contains 13 residues. The full variable domain, with the rest looked up from reference TRBV9 and TRBJ1-2, is DSGVTQTPKHLITATGQRVTLRCSPRSGDLSVYWYQQSLDQGLQFLIQYYNGEERAKGNILERFSAQQFPDLHSELNLSSLELGDSALYFCASSVADSNGYTFGSGTRLTVV.

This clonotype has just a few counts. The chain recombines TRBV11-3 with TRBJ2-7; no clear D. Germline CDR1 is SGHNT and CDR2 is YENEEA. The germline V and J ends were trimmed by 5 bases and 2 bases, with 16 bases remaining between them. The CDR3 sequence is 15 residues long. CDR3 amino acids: CASSIGPSPTYEQYF. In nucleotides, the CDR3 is TGTGCCAGCAGCATCGGACCCTCCCCAACCTACGAGCAGTACTTC.

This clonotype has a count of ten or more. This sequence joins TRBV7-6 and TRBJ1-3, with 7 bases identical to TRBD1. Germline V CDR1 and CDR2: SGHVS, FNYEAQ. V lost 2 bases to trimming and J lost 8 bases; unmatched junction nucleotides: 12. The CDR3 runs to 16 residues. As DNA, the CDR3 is TGTGCCAGCAGCTTAATGTTCAGGGACAGTAGGGACACCATATATTTT. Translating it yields CASSLMFRDSRDTIYF.

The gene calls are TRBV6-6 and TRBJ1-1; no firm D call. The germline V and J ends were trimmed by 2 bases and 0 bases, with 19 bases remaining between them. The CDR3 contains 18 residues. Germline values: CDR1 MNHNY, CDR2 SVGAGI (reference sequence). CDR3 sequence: CASSYPPVYQTLNTEAFF. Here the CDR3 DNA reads TGTGCCAGCAGTTACCCGCCCGTATATCAAACCTTGAACACTGAAGCTTTCTTT.

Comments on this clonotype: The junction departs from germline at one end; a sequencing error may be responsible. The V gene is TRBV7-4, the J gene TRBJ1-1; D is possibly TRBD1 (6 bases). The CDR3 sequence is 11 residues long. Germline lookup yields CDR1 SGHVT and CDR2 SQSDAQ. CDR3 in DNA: TGTGCCAGCGAGGGGGGCACTGAAGATTTCTTT. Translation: CASEGGTEDFF. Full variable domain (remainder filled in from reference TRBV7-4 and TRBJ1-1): GAGVSQSPRYKVAKRGRDVALRCDSISGHVTLYWYRQTLGQGSEVLTYSQSDAQRDKSGRPSGRFSAERPERSVSTLKIQRTEQGDSAVYLCASEGGTEDFFGQGTRLTVV.

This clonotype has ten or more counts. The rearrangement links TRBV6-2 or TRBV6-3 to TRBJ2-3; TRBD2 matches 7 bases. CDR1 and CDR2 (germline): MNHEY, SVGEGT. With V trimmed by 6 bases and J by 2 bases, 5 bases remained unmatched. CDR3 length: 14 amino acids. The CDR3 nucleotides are TGTGCCAGCAGATACCTAGCGGCCACAGATACGCAGTATTTT. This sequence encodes CASRYLAATDTQYF.

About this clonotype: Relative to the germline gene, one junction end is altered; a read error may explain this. Here the CDR3 reads CASRPIHGRTHEKYF. The CDR3 DNA follows: TGTGCCAGCAGGCCGATACACGGGAGAACACACGAGAAGTACTTC. The V and J genes are TRBV12-3 or TRBV12-4 and TRBJ2-7; a weak D match, TRBD2 (6 bases). This CDR3 has 15 amino acids.

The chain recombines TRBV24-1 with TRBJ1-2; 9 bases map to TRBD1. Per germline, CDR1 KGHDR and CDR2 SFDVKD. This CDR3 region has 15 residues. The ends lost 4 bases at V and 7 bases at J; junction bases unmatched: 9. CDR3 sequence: CATSDHGQGKGGYTF. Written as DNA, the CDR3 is TGTGCCACCAGTGACCACGGACAGGGGAAGGGTGGCTACACCTTC.

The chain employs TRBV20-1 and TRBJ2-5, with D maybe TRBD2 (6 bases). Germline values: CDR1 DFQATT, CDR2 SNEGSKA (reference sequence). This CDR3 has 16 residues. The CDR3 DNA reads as TGCGAGGGACGGGAGAGAAGTGGCGGCCGAAGGGAGACCCAGTACTTC. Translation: CEGRERSGGRRETQYF.

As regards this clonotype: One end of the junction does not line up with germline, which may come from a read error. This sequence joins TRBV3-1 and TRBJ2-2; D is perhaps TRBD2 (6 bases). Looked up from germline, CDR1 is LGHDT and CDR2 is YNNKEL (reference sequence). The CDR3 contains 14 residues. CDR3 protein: CASRWGVRPGVLFF. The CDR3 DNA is TGTGCCAGCCGATGGGGGGTCCGGCCCGGGGTGCTGTTTTTT.

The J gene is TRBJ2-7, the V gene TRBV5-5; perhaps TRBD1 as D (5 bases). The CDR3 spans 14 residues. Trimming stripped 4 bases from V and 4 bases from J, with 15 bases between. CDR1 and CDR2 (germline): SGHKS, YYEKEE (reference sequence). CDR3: CASSGRTSVYEQYF. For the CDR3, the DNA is TGTGCCAGCAGCGGAAGGACAAGCGTTTACGAGCAGTACTTC. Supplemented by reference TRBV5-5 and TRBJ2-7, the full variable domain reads DAGVTQSPTHLIKTRGQQVTLRCSPISGHKSVSWYQQVLGQGPQFIFQYYEKEERGRGNFPDRFSARQFPNYSSELNVNALLLGDSALYLCASSGRTSVYEQYFGPGTRLTVT.

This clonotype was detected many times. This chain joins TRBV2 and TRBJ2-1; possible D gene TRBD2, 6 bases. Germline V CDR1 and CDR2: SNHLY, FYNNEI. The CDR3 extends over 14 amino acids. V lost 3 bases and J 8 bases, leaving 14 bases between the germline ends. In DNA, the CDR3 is TGTGCCAGCAGTGACGCAGCGGGTGGCGATGAGCAGTTCTTC. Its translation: CASSDAAGGDEQFF.

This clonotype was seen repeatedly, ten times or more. DNA of the CDR3: TGTGCCAGTCACCGGGATAGCAATCAGCCCCAGCATTTT. This translates into CASHRDSNQPQHF. This sequence joins TRBV7-9 and TRBJ1-5; D is unresolved. Germline CDR1 SEHNR, CDR2 FQNEAQ (reference sequence). This CDR3 comprises 13 residues. Trimming cost V 9 bases and J 0 bases, with 9 bases left between them.

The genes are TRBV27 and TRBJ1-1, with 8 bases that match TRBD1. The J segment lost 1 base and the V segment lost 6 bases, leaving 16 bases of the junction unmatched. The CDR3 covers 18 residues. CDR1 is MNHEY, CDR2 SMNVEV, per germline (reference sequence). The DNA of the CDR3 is TGTGCCAGCAGGGGTGACCGCGACAGGGGTCGGGGGAACACTGAAGCTTTCTTT. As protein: CASRGDRDRGRGNTEAFF.

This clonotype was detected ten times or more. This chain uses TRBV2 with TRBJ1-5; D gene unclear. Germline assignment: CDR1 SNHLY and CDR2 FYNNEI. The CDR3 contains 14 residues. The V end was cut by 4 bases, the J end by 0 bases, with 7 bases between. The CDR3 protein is CASSGRPSNQPQHF. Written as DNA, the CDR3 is TGTGCCAGCAGTGGACGGCCTAGCAATCAGCCCCAGCATTTT.

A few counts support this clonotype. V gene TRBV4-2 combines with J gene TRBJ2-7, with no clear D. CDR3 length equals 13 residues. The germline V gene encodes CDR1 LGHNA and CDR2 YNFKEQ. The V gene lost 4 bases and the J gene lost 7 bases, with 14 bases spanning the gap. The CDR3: CASSLPPDEEQYF. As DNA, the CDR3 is TGTGCCAGCAGCCTCCCCCCGGATGAGGAGCAGTACTTC.

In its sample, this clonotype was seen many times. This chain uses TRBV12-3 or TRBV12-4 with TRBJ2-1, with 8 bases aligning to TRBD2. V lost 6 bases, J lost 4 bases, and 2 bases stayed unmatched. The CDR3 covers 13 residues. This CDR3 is CASSSGGYNEQFF. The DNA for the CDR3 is TGTGCCAGCAGCTCGGGGGGGTACAATGAGCAGTTCTTC.

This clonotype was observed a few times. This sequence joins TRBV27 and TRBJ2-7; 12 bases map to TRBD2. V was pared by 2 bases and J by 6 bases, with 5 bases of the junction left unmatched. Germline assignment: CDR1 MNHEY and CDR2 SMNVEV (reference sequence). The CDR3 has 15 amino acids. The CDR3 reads CASSLRTSGDVEQYF. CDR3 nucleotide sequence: TGTGCCAGCAGTTTACGGACTAGCGGGGACGTCGAGCAGTACTTC.